These T cell receptor beta chains were read from a single sample in a study of T cell responses to AZD1222 COVID-19 vaccine. This table comes from immunoSEQ multiplex PCR, and its TCRdb copy is limited to in-frame clones, with some not included. The sample records around 150,000 clones, 90% to 95% being singletons. Sample: peripheral blood, taken on day 0 of AZD1222 vaccination. The source is an adult in good health. The CDR3 runs from the conserved cysteine through the conserved F or W. Each record gives: CDR3 protein, CDR3 DNA, D gene, clone size, V gene, J gene. D genes are given only for firm matches. Rows give clone size only sometimes, using once, few, many, or a class for an expanded clone.

cdr3_aa: CASSPQTGPLEQYF; cdr3_nt: TGTGCCAGCAGTCCTCAGACAGGTCCCCTCGAGCAGTACTTC; d_call: NA; clone_size: few; v_call: TRBV6-5; j_call: TRBJ2-7
cdr3_aa: CSVASIDRGPEQFF; cdr3_nt: TGCAGCGTTGCTTCAATCGACAGGGGTCCGGAGCAGTTCTTC; d_call: TRBD1; clone_size: NA; v_call: TRBV29-1; j_call: TRBJ2-1
cdr3_aa: CATSRDPESYEQYF; cdr3_nt: TGTGCCACCAGCAGAGATCCGGAGTCCTACGAGCAGTACTTC; d_call: NA; clone_size: few; v_call: TRBV15; j_call: TRBJ2-7
cdr3_aa: CASSLLGQASGANVLTF; cdr3_nt: TGTGCCAGCAGCTTGTTGGGACAGGCTTCTGGGGCCAACGTCCTGACTTTC; d_call: TRBD1; clone_size: NA; v_call: TRBV5-8; j_call: TRBJ2-6
cdr3_aa: CAWSGQGAIYNEQFF; cdr3_nt: TGTGCCTGGAGCGGACAGGGGGCGATCTACAATGAGCAGTTCTTC; d_call: TRBD1; clone_size: once; v_call: TRBV30; j_call: TRBJ2-1
cdr3_aa: CASSPEVGGDGYTF; cdr3_nt: TGTGCCAGCAGCCCAGAGGTAGGGGGCGATGGCTACACCTTC; d_call: TRBD1; clone_size: NA; v_call: TRBV9; j_call: TRBJ1-2
cdr3_aa: CASSASAGTSGRFSYEQYF; cdr3_nt: TGTGCCAGCAGTGCGTCAGCCGGGACTAGCGGGAGATTCTCCTACGAGCAGTACTTC; d_call: TRBD2; clone_size: NA; v_call: TRBV2; j_call: TRBJ2-7
cdr3_aa: CASSPSGADTDTQYF; cdr3_nt: TGTGCCAGCTCACCAAGCGGGGCCGACACAGATACGCAGTATTTT; d_call: TRBD2; clone_size: NA; v_call: TRBV18; j_call: TRBJ2-3
cdr3_aa: CASGTSVYEQYF; cdr3_nt: TGTGCCAGCGGGACGTCGGTCTACGAGCAGTACTTC; d_call: NA; clone_size: NA; v_call: TRBV28; j_call: TRBJ2-7
cdr3_aa: CAIRGQETQYF; cdr3_nt: TGTGCCATCAGGGGGCAAGAGACCCAGTACTTC; d_call: TRBD1; clone_size: once; v_call: TRBV6-5; j_call: TRBJ2-5
cdr3_aa: CASSLARAVGAGEKLFF; cdr3_nt: TGCGCCAGCAGCTTGGCCAGGGCGGTAGGGGCAGGAGAAAAACTGTTTTTT; d_call: NA; clone_size: once; v_call: TRBV5-1; j_call: TRBJ1-4
cdr3_aa: CASSQTGRNNSPLHF; cdr3_nt: TGCGCCAGCAGTCAAACGGGACGGAATAATTCACCCCTCCACTTT; d_call: NA; clone_size: NA; v_call: TRBV23-1; j_call: TRBJ1-6
cdr3_aa: CASSHAGGMNTEAFF; cdr3_nt: TGTGCCAGCAGCCACGCAGGGGGGATGAACACTGAAGCTTTCTTT; d_call: TRBD1; clone_size: NA; v_call: TRBV3-1/TRBV3-2; j_call: TRBJ1-1
cdr3_aa: CASSRGPVSSTYEQYF; cdr3_nt: TGTGCCAGCTCGCGGGGGCCCGTCAGTTCGACCTACGAGCAGTACTTC; d_call: NA; clone_size: NA; v_call: TRBV18; j_call: TRBJ2-7
cdr3_aa: CASSLGLQETQYF; cdr3_nt: TGTGCCAGCAGCTTAGGACTCCAAGAGACCCAGTACTTC; d_call: NA; clone_size: NA; v_call: TRBV7-9; j_call: TRBJ2-5
cdr3_aa: CAWSRQGFYTIYF; cdr3_nt: TGTGCCTGGAGTAGGCAGGGTTTTTACACCATATATTTT; d_call: NA; clone_size: NA; v_call: TRBV30; j_call: TRBJ1-3
cdr3_aa: CASSPGGGDSPLHF; cdr3_nt: TGTGCCAGCTCTCCCGGGGGGGGAGATTCACCCCTCCACTTT; d_call: NA; clone_size: NA; v_call: TRBV18; j_call: TRBJ1-6
cdr3_aa: CASSEVAALLDTEAFF; cdr3_nt: TGCGCCAGCAGTGAGGTGGCAGCACTTCTGGACACTGAAGCTTTCTTT; d_call: NA; clone_size: NA; v_call: TRBV10-1; j_call: TRBJ1-1
cdr3_aa: CASSLNTDTQYF; cdr3_nt: TGCGCCAGCAGCTTAAACACAGATACGCAGTATTTT; d_call: NA; clone_size: NA; v_call: TRBV5-1; j_call: TRBJ2-3
cdr3_aa: CASSKAPRGLGEQYF; cdr3_nt: TGTGCCAGCAGCAAAGCGCCAAGGGGGCTTGGCGAGCAGTACTTC; d_call: NA; clone_size: NA; v_call: TRBV21-1; j_call: TRBJ2-7
cdr3_aa: CASSSHMNTEAFF; cdr3_nt: TGTGCCAGCAGCTCGCATATGAACACTGAAGCTTTCTTT; d_call: NA; clone_size: NA; v_call: TRBV7-2; j_call: TRBJ1-1
cdr3_aa: CASSLGAGPATNEKLFF; cdr3_nt: TGTGCCAGCAGCTTAGGTGCAGGGCCGGCCACTAATGAAAAACTGTTTTTT; d_call: NA; clone_size: NA; v_call: TRBV7-2; j_call: TRBJ1-4
cdr3_aa: CASSSPEGDHRTDTQYF; cdr3_nt: TGTGCCAGCAGCTCCCCCGAGGGCGACCACCGCACAGATACGCAGTATTTT; d_call: NA; clone_size: NA; v_call: TRBV5-4; j_call: TRBJ2-3
cdr3_aa: CASSYGIRDGYTF; cdr3_nt: TGTGCCAGCAGTTACGGGATACGGGATGGCTACACCTTC; d_call: NA; clone_size: once; v_call: TRBV9; j_call: TRBJ1-2
cdr3_aa: CASSIVLAAYNEQFF; cdr3_nt: TGTGCCAGTAGTATTGTACTAGCGGCCTACAATGAGCAGTTCTTC; d_call: TRBD2; clone_size: NA; v_call: TRBV19; j_call: TRBJ2-1
cdr3_aa: CASSKGQGGSNQPQHF; cdr3_nt: TGTGCCAGCAGCAAGGGACAGGGGGGTAGCAATCAGCCCCAGCATTTT; d_call: TRBD1; clone_size: NA; v_call: TRBV7-9; j_call: TRBJ1-5
cdr3_aa: CASSLAGLRRRDGYTF; cdr3_nt: TGTGCCAGCAGTTTAGCCGGGCTTAGGAGGAGGGATGGCTACACCTTC; d_call: NA; clone_size: NA; v_call: TRBV28; j_call: TRBJ1-2
cdr3_aa: CASSLDRGDTEAFF; cdr3_nt: TGTGCCAGCAGCTTGGACAGGGGCGACACTGAAGCTTTCTTT; d_call: TRBD1; clone_size: few; v_call: TRBV5-4; j_call: TRBJ1-1
cdr3_aa: CASSLRASGRNEQFF; cdr3_nt: TGTGCCAGCAGCTTAAGGGCTAGCGGGAGGAATGAGCAGTTCTTC; d_call: TRBD2; clone_size: NA; v_call: TRBV7-2; j_call: TRBJ2-1
cdr3_aa: CASSPRPAGEKLFF; cdr3_nt: TGTGCCAGCTCACCACGGCCTGCCGGTGAAAAACTGTTTTTT; d_call: NA; clone_size: NA; v_call: TRBV18; j_call: TRBJ1-4
cdr3_aa: CASRPRGNLYEQYF; cdr3_nt: TGTGCCAGCAGGCCAAGGGGGAACCTCTACGAGCAGTACTTC; d_call: NA; clone_size: NA; v_call: TRBV6-6; j_call: TRBJ2-7
cdr3_aa: CASGPGPEISMNTEAFF; cdr3_nt: TGTGCTAGTGGTCCAGGACCAGAGATCTCCATGAACACTGAAGCTTTCTTT; d_call: NA; clone_size: NA; v_call: TRBV12-5; j_call: TRBJ1-1
cdr3_aa: CATSDRQGATETQYF; cdr3_nt: TGTGCCACCAGTGATCGACAGGGGGCGACGGAGACCCAGTACTTC; d_call: TRBD1; clone_size: NA; v_call: TRBV24-1; j_call: TRBJ2-5
cdr3_aa: CASSDSTSGGAGEQFF; cdr3_nt: TGTGCCAGCAGTGACTCGACTAGCGGGGGGGCCGGCGAGCAGTTCTTC; d_call: TRBD2; clone_size: NA; v_call: TRBV6-4; j_call: TRBJ2-1
cdr3_aa: CASTQRPSGLSGVPGTEAFF; cdr3_nt: TGCGCCAGCACCCAGCGGCCGTCGGGACTGAGTGGGGTGCCTGGCACTGAAGCTTTCTTT; d_call: NA; clone_size: NA; v_call: TRBV10-1; j_call: TRBJ1-1
cdr3_aa: CASSERVGTYGYTF; cdr3_nt: TGTGCCAGCAGTGAGAGAGTAGGGACCTATGGCTACACCTTC; d_call: NA; clone_size: NA; v_call: TRBV2; j_call: TRBJ1-2
cdr3_aa: CASSTLGGGNTEAFF; cdr3_nt: TGTGCCAGTAGTACTCTAGGGGGGGGTAACACTGAAGCTTTCTTT; d_call: NA; clone_size: NA; v_call: TRBV19; j_call: TRBJ1-1
cdr3_aa: CASSLGQGTQETQYF; cdr3_nt: TGTGCCAGCAGCTTAGGACAGGGGACCCAAGAGACCCAGTACTTC; d_call: TRBD1; clone_size: NA; v_call: TRBV7-2; j_call: TRBJ2-5